These 8 T cell receptor beta chains were all obtained from the same sample, sequenced in a study of T cells after yellow fever vaccination. TCRdb redid the calling of the 5' RACE reads with MiXCR, one entry per CDR3 protein. The sample shows some 290,000 distinct CDR3 sequences, about 11% of them seen only once. The specimen comprised CD4+ T cells sorted from PBMCs, sampled 45 days after the yellow fever booster vaccination. The receptor source for this set is a man younger than 30 who received the YFV17D yellow fever vaccine.

This clonotype was seen only a few times. The chain has TRBV19 and TRBJ2-3; no firm D call. The CDR3 is 12 residues long. The germline CDR1 and CDR2 sequences are LNHDA and SQIVND (reference sequence). V lost 3 bases, J lost 6 bases, and 7 bases lay in between. CDR3 loop: CASSIHGDTQYF. As DNA, the CDR3 is TGTGCCAGTAGTATCCATGGGGATACGCAGTATTTT. The whole variable domain, filled in from reference TRBV19 and TRBJ2-3, reads DGGITQSPKYLFRKEGQNVTLSCEQNLNHDAMYWYRQDPGQGLRLIYYSQIVNDFQKGDIAEGYSVSREKKESFPLTVTSAQKNPTAFYLCASSIHGDTQYFGPGTRLTVL.

The V and J genes are TRBV3-1 and TRBJ2-2; no clear D gene. CDR1 is LGHDT and CDR2 is YNNKEL in the germline V gene (reference sequence). V lost 6 bases and J 2 bases, leaving 7 bases between the germline ends. This CDR3 spans 13 amino acids. In DNA, the CDR3 is TGTGCCAGCAGGGAGCTCAACACCGGGGAGCTGTTTTTT. Translation: CASRELNTGELFF.

This chain uses TRBV18 with TRBJ1-2; D is possibly TRBD1 (6 bases). Trimming stripped 1 base from V and 3 bases from J, with 15 bases between. In germline, CDR1 is KGHSH, CDR2 LQKENI. CDR3 size: 16 residues. Here the CDR3 DNA reads TGTGCCAGCTCACCACGCGACACAGGGTTCGACTATGGCTACACCTTC. It translates to CASSPRDTGFDYGYTF.

The chain joins TRBV6-2 or TRBV6-3 to TRBJ1-5; D remains ambiguous. CDR3 length: 15 residues. Trimming took 6 bases from V and 0 from J, leaving 12 bases between them. Germline V lookup: CDR1 MNHEY, CDR2 SVGEGT. The CDR3: CASSRDGYSNQPQHF. The DNA for the CDR3 is TGTGCCAGCAGCCGAGACGGATATAGCAATCAGCCCCAGCATTTT.

This chain uses TRBV10-1 with TRBJ2-3; no clear D. V lost 7 bases, J lost 5 bases, and 13 bases lay in between. CDR3 length equals 13 residues. CDR1 and CDR2 (germline): WNHNN, SYGVQD (reference sequence). The CDR3, as DNA: TGCGCCAGCAAGGGCGAGTGGGGAGATACGCAGTATTTT. This sequence encodes CASKGEWGDTQYF.

This clonotype appeared a few times. The CDR3 sequence is CSARDRVNTEAFF. The CDR3 DNA reads as TGCAGTGCTAGAGATCGGGTGAACACTGAAGCTTTCTTT. The gene calls are TRBV20-1 and TRBJ1-1; D gene unclear. The germline V gene encodes CDR1 DFQATT and CDR2 SNEGSKA (reference sequence). The CDR3 has 13 amino acids. V gave up 0 bases and J gave up 0 bases, with 5 bases separating them.

In this sample, this clonotype turned up a few times. The chain employs TRBV7-8 and TRBJ2-3; 10 nucleotides align to TRBD1. Germline lookup yields CDR1 SGHVS and CDR2 FQNEAQ. The length of the CDR3 is 18 residues. The V segment lost 0 bases and the J segment 4 bases; nucleotides outside the gene matches: 10. The CDR3: CASSLARQGAFSPDTQYF. CDR3 nucleotide sequence: TGTGCCAGCAGCTTAGCCCGACAGGGGGCGTTTAGTCCAGATACGCAGTATTTT. Combining the CDR3 with reference TRBV7-8 and TRBJ2-3 gives the whole variable domain GAGVSQSPRYKVAKRGQDVALRCDPISGHVSLFWYQQALGQGPEFLTYFQNEAQLDKSGLPSDRFFAERPEGSVSTLKIQRTQQEDSAVYLCASSLARQGAFSPDTQYFGPGTRLTVL.

This clonotype was seen at least ten times. CDR3 sequence reads: CSARDSGNQPQHF. The DNA of the CDR3 is TGCAGTGCTAGAGACAGCGGAAATCAGCCCCAGCATTTT. The genes are TRBV20-1 and TRBJ1-5, with D unclear. Germline assignment: CDR1 DFQATT and CDR2 SNEGSKA (reference sequence). The CDR3 spans 13 residues. V shed 0 bases and J shed 4 bases, with 7 bases lying between them.